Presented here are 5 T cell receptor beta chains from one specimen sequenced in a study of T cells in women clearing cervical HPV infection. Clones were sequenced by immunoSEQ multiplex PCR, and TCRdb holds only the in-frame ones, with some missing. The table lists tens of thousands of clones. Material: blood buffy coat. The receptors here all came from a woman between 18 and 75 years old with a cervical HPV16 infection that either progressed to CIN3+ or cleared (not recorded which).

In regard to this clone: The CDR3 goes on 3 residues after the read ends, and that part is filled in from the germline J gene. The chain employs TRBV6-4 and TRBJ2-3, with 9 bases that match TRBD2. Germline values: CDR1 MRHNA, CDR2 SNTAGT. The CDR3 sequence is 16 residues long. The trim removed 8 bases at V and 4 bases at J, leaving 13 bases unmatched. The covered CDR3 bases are TGTGCCAGCGCCGCGGGAGAGACTAGCGGTGCAGATACG. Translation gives CASAAGETSGADT. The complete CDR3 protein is CASAAGETSGADTQYF.

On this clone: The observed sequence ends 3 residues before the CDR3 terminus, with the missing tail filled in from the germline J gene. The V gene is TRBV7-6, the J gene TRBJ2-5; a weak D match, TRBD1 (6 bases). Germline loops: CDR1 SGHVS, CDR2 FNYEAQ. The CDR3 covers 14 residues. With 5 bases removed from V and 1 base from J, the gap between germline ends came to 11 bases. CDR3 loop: CASSSPDSQETQYF. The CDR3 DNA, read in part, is TGTGCCAGCAGCAGCCCGGACAGCCAAGAGACC. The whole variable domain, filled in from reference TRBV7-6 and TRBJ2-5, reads GAGVSQSPRYKVTKRGQDVALRCDPISGHVSLYWYRQALGQGPEFLTYFNYEAQQDKSGLPNDRFSAERPEGSISTLTIQRTEQRDSAMYRCASSSPDSQETQYFGPGTRLLVL.

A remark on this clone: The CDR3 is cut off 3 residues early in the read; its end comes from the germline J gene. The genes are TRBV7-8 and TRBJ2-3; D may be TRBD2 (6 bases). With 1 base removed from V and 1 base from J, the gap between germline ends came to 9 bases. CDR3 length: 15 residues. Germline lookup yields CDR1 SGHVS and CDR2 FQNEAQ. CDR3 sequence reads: CASSLVGGGTDTQYF. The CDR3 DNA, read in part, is TGTGCCAGCAGCTTAGTTGGCGGGGGCACAGATACG.

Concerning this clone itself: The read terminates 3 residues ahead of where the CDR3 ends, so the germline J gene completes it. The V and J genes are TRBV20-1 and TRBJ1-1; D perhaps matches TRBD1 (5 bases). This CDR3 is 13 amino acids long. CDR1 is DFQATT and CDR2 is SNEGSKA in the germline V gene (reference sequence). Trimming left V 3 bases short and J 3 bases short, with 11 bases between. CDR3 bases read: TGCAGTGCTAGGGGGGGTTTGGACACTGAA. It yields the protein CSARGGLDTE. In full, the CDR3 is CSARGGLDTEAFF.

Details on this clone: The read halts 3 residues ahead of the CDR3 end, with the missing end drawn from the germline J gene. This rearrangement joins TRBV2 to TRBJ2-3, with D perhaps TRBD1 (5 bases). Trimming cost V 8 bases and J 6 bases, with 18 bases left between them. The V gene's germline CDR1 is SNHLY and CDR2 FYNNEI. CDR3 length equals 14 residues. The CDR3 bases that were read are TGTGCCAGCGGATGGTCCTCCAGGGCGGATACG. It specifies CASGWSSRADT. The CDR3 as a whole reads CASGWSSRADTQYF.